Sequencing of this TCR beta chain was carried out in a study of regulatory T cells in long-lasting Graves disease. This clonotype was picked up a small number of times. The germline gives CDR1 LNHDA, CDR2 SQIVND (reference sequence). The length of the CDR3 is 16 residues. Trimming removed 6 bases at V and 0 bases at J, with 12 bases between. TCR beta libraries were built with iRepertoire HTBI primers and Arm-PCR of CDR3 regions. TCRdb independently ran MiXCR on the multiplex PCR reads; one entry per CDR3 protein. The sample has hundreds of thousands of distinct CDR3 sequences, roughly a sixth seen once. Described time point: newly diagnosed GD, antithyroid drugs for less than 3 months. RNA from PBMCs was the source of the TCR library. Patient provenance is recorded as an endocrinology department in Xi'an, China. The data also belong to a second study, concerning T cells in Graves' hyperthyroidism and ophthalmopathy. That work adds: In validation, the model predicted ophthalmopathy. These predictions came a median about 6.8 months before onset.

The TCR was taken from a woman aged 40 to 65 with Graves disease. The chain couples TRBV19 to TRBJ2-6, with D perhaps given as TRBD1 or TRBD2 (5 bases each). The source material was peripheral blood mononuclear cells (PBMCs), sampled at new diagnosis, from a patient treated with antithyroid drugs. The CDR3 DNA reads as TGTGCCAGTAGGGCGAGGGGTCTCTCTGGGGCCAACGTCCTGACTTTC. The encoded protein is CASRARGLSGANVLTF.